Presented here are 16 T cell receptor beta chains from one specimen sequenced in a study of blood T cell repertoires in COVID-19. The protocol was immunoSEQ multiplex PCR, while the TCRdb copy is restricted to in-frame clones and leaves out a portion. The sample yields tens of thousands of clones, about 83% seen once. Sequencing was performed on peripheral blood. The origin of the receptors is a human donor in a cohort sampled during active COVID-19.

V and J are TRBV5-1 and TRBJ1-2; possibly TRBD1 for D (6 bases). CDR3 length equals 13 residues. Deletions cut 5 bases from V and 5 bases from J, with 13 bases between. CDR1 and CDR2 (germline): SGHRS, YFSETQ. CDR3 residues: CASSQGRLYGYTF. The CDR3 DNA follows: TGCGCCAGCAGTCAGGGGCGGCTTTATGGCTACACCTTC. The full variable domain, with the rest looked up from reference TRBV5-1 and TRBJ1-2, is KAGVTQTPRYLIKTRGQQVTLSCSPISGHRSVSWYQQTPGQGLQFLFEYFSETQRNKGNFPGRFSGRQFSNSRSEMNVSTLELGDSALYLCASSQGRLYGYTFGSGTRLTVV.

In its sample, this clone was seen a few times. The chain couples TRBV27 to TRBJ2-2, with 8 bases that match TRBD1. The length of the CDR3 is 16 residues. With 7 bases clipped from V and 2 bases from J, the junction kept 9 bases outside the gene matches. In germline, CDR1 is MNHEY, CDR2 SMNVEV (reference sequence). The CDR3 coding sequence is TGTGCCAGCAACCTAGACAGGGGACCTAACACCGGGGAGCTGTTTTTT. Amino acids: CASNLDRGPNTGELFF.

The chain carries TRBV2 and TRBJ1-1, with D unresolved. CDR3 length: 14 residues. V was cut by 6 bases and J by 2 bases, with 13 bases left in between. CDR1 and CDR2 (germline): SNHLY, FYNNEI. DNA for the CDR3: TGTGCCAGCAGCGTATTGGCATACAACACTGAAGCTTTCTTT. Translating it yields CASSVLAYNTEAFF.

The gene calls are TRBV2 and TRBJ2-5; maybe TRBD2 (5 bases). Germline-derived CDR1 and CDR2 are SNHLY and FYNNEI. This CDR3 contains 12 residues. V lost 4 bases and J lost 3, with 6 bases in between. CDR3 sequence reads: CASSGTEETQYF. In DNA, the CDR3 is TGTGCCAGCAGTGGGACTGAAGAGACCCAGTACTTC.

The CDR3 loop reads CATGPRGTDTQYF. CDR3 in DNA: TGTGCCACCGGTCCCCGGGGTACAGATACGCAGTATTTT. The chain is built from TRBV24-1 and TRBJ2-3; tentatively, D is TRBD2 (5 bases). The CDR3 totals 13 residues. Germline values: CDR1 KGHDR, CDR2 SFDVKD. Deletions cut 9 bases from V and 3 bases from J, with 12 bases between.

The chain employs TRBV9 and TRBJ2-1; 8 positions match TRBD2. Germline CDR1 reads SGDLS; CDR2 reads YYNGEE. V lost 3 bases, J lost 2 bases, and 10 bases stayed unmatched. The CDR3 runs to 17 residues. CDR3 region: CASSGGGREAPYNEQFF. As DNA, the CDR3 is TGTGCCAGCAGCGGTGGTGGGCGGGAGGCCCCCTACAATGAGCAGTTCTTC.

The CDR3 loop is CASSDTRTSGRTPHNEQFF. The CDR3 bases are TGTGCCAGCAGTGATACTAGGACTAGCGGGAGGACCCCCCACAATGAGCAGTTCTTC. The chain couples TRBV28 to TRBJ2-1, with 14 bases fitting TRBD2. Losses at the gene ends were 5 bases for V and 5 bases for J; bases not matched to a gene: 14. Germline CDR1 and CDR2: MDHEN and SYDVKM. The CDR3 runs 19 residues.

The V call is TRBV9, the J call TRBJ2-2, with D uncertain. Looked up from germline, CDR1 is SGDLS and CDR2 is YYNGEE. With 0 bases removed from V and 7 bases from J, the gap between germline ends came to 4 bases. The CDR3 has 12 amino acids. The CDR3 here is CASSVAFGELFF. The CDR3 coding sequence is TGTGCCAGCAGCGTAGCATTCGGGGAGCTGTTTTTT.

The rearrangement links TRBV25-1 to TRBJ2-3; 10 bases match TRBD2. With 0 bases clipped from V and 5 bases from J, the junction kept 11 bases outside the gene matches. The CDR3 consists of 18 residues. Germline CDR1 and CDR2: MGHDK and SYGVNS. CDR3 protein: CASSEYGASGSRQDTQYF. The CDR3 DNA reads as TGTGCCAGCAGTGAATATGGCGCTAGCGGGAGTCGGCAAGATACGCAGTATTTT.

This chain uses TRBV9 with TRBJ1-1; D remains unclear. The CDR3 spans 13 residues. The V end was cut by 0 bases, the J end by 1 base, with 4 bases between. Per the germline V gene, CDR1 is SGDLS and CDR2 is YYNGEE. The CDR3: CASSVDRNTEAFF. CDR3 sequence (DNA): TGTGCCAGCAGCGTAGACAGGAACACTGAAGCTTTCTTT. Full variable domain (rest looked up from reference TRBV9 and TRBJ1-1): DSGVTQTPKHLITATGQRVTLRCSPRSGDLSVYWYQQSLDQGLQFLIQYYNGEERAKGNILERFSAQQFPDLHSELNLSSLELGDSALYFCASSVDRNTEAFFGQGTRLTVV.

The chain links TRBV28 to TRBJ1-6, with 7 bases that match TRBD1. After removal of 7 bases from V and 6 bases from J, the junction contained 6 bases not matched to a gene. The CDR3 length is 14 residues. CDR1 MDHEN and CDR2 SYDVKM come from the germline V gene. CDR3 in DNA: TGTGCCAGCACCACAGGGACAGTTAATTCACCCCTCCACTTT. This translates into CASTTGTVNSPLHF.

This chain joins TRBV30 and TRBJ2-3, with D possibly being TRBD2 (6 bases). Germline-derived CDR1 and CDR2 are GTSNPN and SVGIG (reference sequence). V lost 0 bases, J lost 2 bases, and 12 bases lay in between. This CDR3 is built from 15 residues. The CDR3 nucleotides read TGTGCCTGGAGTGTAGGGGCGGGATTCACAGATACGCAGTATTTT. Its translation is CAWSVGAGFTDTQYF.

This sequence joins TRBV28 and TRBJ1-2; D is perhaps TRBD1 (5 bases). This CDR3 is built from 13 residues. Germline V gene sequence: CDR1 MDHEN, CDR2 SYDVKM. Trimming stripped 2 bases from V and 4 bases from J, with 8 bases between. The DNA for the CDR3 is TGTGCCAGCAGTTTAGCAGGGCCCTATGGCTACACCTTC. Amino acid sequence: CASSLAGPYGYTF.

V usage is TRBV10-3 and J usage is TRBJ1-2; no definite D call. The CDR3 contains 11 residues. Trimming pared 10 bases from V and 4 bases from J, leaving 10 bases between. Germline assignment: CDR1 ENHRY and CDR2 SYGVKD. The CDR3 bases are TGTGCCACCGGGGAGGGCTATGGCTACACCTTC. This gives the protein CATGEGYGYTF.

The chain couples TRBV6-6 to TRBJ1-5; TRBD1 might be the D (6 bases). V was clipped by 4 bases and J by 4 bases, with 17 bases between them. The germline V gene encodes CDR1 MNHNY and CDR2 SVGAGI (reference sequence). This CDR3 has 16 amino acids. Here the CDR3 DNA reads TGTGCCAGCAGTTCTCCCGACAGGCTAGCTAATCAGCCCCAGCATTTT. It encodes CASSSPDRLANQPQHF.

This clone was seen a single time. The chain uses TRBV7-3 and TRBJ2-3; no clear D. Germline lookup yields CDR1 SGHTA and CDR2 FQGTGA. The length of the CDR3 is 15 residues. V was clipped by 0 bases and J by 2 bases, with 9 bases between them. CDR3 protein: CASSLTPGDTDTQYF. CDR3 DNA sequence: TGTGCCAGCAGCTTAACTCCTGGAGACACAGATACGCAGTATTTT.